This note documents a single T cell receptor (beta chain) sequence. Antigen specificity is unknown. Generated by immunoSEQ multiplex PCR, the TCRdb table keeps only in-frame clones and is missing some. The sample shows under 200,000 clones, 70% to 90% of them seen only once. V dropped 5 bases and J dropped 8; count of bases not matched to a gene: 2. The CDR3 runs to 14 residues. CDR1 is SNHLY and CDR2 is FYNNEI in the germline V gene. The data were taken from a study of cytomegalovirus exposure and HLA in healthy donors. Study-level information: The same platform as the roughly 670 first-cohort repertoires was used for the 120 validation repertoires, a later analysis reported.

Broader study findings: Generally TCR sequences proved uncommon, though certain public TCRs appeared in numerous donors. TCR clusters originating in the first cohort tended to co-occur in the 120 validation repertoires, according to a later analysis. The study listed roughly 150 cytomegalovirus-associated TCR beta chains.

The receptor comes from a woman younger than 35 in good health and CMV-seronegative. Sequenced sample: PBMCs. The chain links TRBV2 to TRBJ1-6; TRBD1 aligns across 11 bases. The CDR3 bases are TGTGCCAGCAGTATGGGACAGGGGGATTCACCCCTCCACTTT. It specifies CASSMGQGDSPLHF.